This T cell receptor beta chain was identified during a study of blood T cell repertoires in COVID-19. As for the study in general: Specimens from acute and convalescent COVID-19 originated in the United States, Italy and Spain. PBMCs, B-cell-depleted T cells, or T cells were the source of the cDNA or gDNA that made up the material.

As originally analysed: For nucleated cells, counts were estimated from reference gene primer amplification. Data came from immunoSEQ multiplex PCR; TCRdb stores just in-frame clones and leaves some out. V, J and clone size were drawn from that table, and D and trimming were deduced from the DNA. The sample consists of about 240,000 clones, approximately 82% of them appearing once. Germline assignment: CDR1 ENHRY and CDR2 SYGVKD. V was pared by 6 bases and J by 2 bases, with 4 bases of the junction left unmatched. The CDR3 sequence is 14 residues long. V gene TRBV10-3 combines with J gene TRBJ1-3; 7 nucleotides agree with TRBD1. Sample: peripheral blood. The sequence was collected from a man under 40 who had recovered from COVID-19. CDR3 region: CAISPGTAGNTIYF. DNA of the CDR3: TGTGCCATCAGCCCTGGGACAGCTGGAAACACCATATATTTT.